Below are 10 T cell receptor beta chains sequenced from a single sample in a study of blood T cell repertoires in COVID-19. Method: immunoSEQ multiplex PCR; TCRdb's copy keeps in-frame clones and lacks some. This table has some 200,000 clones, 65% to 85% appearing once. The sequencing sample was made of peripheral blood. These receptors originate from a human donor in a cohort sampled during active COVID-19.

The rearrangement joins TRBV6-5 to TRBJ1-5, with a weak D call TRBD1 (6 bases). This CDR3 region has 15 residues. Trimming stripped 7 bases from V and 5 bases from J, with 18 bases between. CDR1 is MNHEY, CDR2 SVGAGI, per germline. The CDR3 DNA is TGTGCCAGCAAGAGGGGAACAGGGAGGGATCAGCCCCAGCATTTT. Amino acid sequence: CASKRGTGRDQPQHF.

This clone appeared a few times. This rearrangement joins TRBV9 to TRBJ1-2; D is perhaps TRBD1 (5 bases). This CDR3 comprises 15 residues. Germline CDR1 SGDLS, CDR2 YYNGEE. V lost 4 bases and J 3 bases, leaving 16 bases between the germline ends. CDR3 sequence reads: CASSLGGLTDYGYTF. In DNA, the CDR3 is TGTGCCAGCAGCCTCGGGGGACTAACGGACTATGGCTACACCTTC.

This sequence joins TRBV30 and TRBJ1-4, with D unresolved. Trimming cost V 5 bases and J 10 bases, with 11 bases left between them. The CDR3 covers 11 residues. CDR1 is GTSNPN and CDR2 is SVGIG in the germline V gene (reference sequence). CDR3 protein: CAWALGGKLFF. In DNA, the CDR3 is TGTGCCTGGGCCCTCGGAGGAAAACTGTTTTTT. The full variable domain, with the rest looked up from reference TRBV30 and TRBJ1-4, is SQTIHQWPATLVQPVGSPLSLECTVEGTSNPNLYWYRQAAGRGLQLLFYSVGIGQISSEVPQNLSASRPQDRQFILSSKKLLLSDSGFYLCAWALGGKLFFGSGTQLSVL.

This clone was found a few times. V is TRBV5-1 and J is TRBJ1-1; possibly TRBD1 for D (5 bases). The CDR3 totals 14 residues. Germline lookup yields CDR1 SGHRS and CDR2 YFSETQ. The V and J ends lost 3 bases and 0 bases respectively, with 9 bases between them. The CDR3 sequence is CASSSTAMNTEAFF. As DNA, the CDR3 is TGCGCCAGCAGCTCGACAGCCATGAACACTGAAGCTTTCTTT. Together with reference TRBV5-1 and TRBJ1-1, the CDR3 gives the full variable domain: KAGVTQTPRYLIKTRGQQVTLSCSPISGHRSVSWYQQTPGQGLQFLFEYFSETQRNKGNFPGRFSGRQFSNSRSEMNVSTLELGDSALYLCASSSTAMNTEAFFGQGTRLTVV.

The rearrangement uses TRBV6-4 and TRBJ2-7; 12 nucleotides agree with TRBD1. CDR1 is MRHNA and CDR2 is SNTAGT in the germline V gene. This CDR3 has 15 residues. V shed 3 bases and J 5 bases; nucleotides not matched to a gene: 5. The CDR3 here is CASSDIGTGGNEQYF. The CDR3, as DNA: TGTGCCAGCAGTGATATCGGGACAGGGGGCAACGAGCAGTACTTC.

This clone came up once. This chain connects TRBV5-1 to TRBJ1-2; possibly TRBD1 for D (5 bases). V gave up 4 bases and J gave up 5 bases, with 18 bases separating them. The germline V gene encodes CDR1 SGHRS and CDR2 YFSETQ. The length of the CDR3 is 15 residues. This CDR3 is CASSPTLGASYGYTF. CDR3 bases: TGCGCCAGCAGCCCGACTTTAGGGGCCTCGTATGGCTACACCTTC.

Regarding this clone: One end of the junction is discordant with germline, which a read error may explain. J is TRBJ2-2 and V is TRBV18; D may be TRBD2 (6 bases). Germline V gives CDR1 KGHSH, CDR2 LQKENI. CDR3 size: 12 residues. The CDR3 is CAGRVLTGELFF. CDR3 nucleotides: TGCGCGGGACGGGTTTTAACCGGGGAGCTGTTTTTT. The entire variable domain, with the rest obtained from reference TRBV18 and TRBJ2-2, is as follows: NAGVMQNPRHLVRRRGQEARLRCSPMKGHSHVYWYRQLPEEGLKFMVYLQKENIIDESGMPKERFSAEFPKEGPSILRIQQVVRGDSAAYFCAGRVLTGELFFGEGSRLTVL.

The gene calls are TRBV18 and TRBJ2-6; 8 bases fit TRBD1. Per germline, CDR1 KGHSH and CDR2 LQKENI. The CDR3 contains 18 residues. V trimming: 4 bases; J trimming: 0 bases; junction bases outside the gene matches: 8. CDR3 region: CASSLDRTGNSGANVLTF. CDR3 bases: TGTGCCAGCTCACTCGACCGGACAGGGAACTCTGGGGCCAACGTCCTGACTTTC. The complete variable domain, with remaining parts taken from reference TRBV18 and TRBJ2-6, reads NAGVMQNPRHLVRRRGQEARLRCSPMKGHSHVYWYRQLPEEGLKFMVYLQKENIIDESGMPKERFSAEFPKEGPSILRIQQVVRGDSAAYFCASSLDRTGNSGANVLTFGAGSRLTVL.

The CDR3 sequence: CASSPGLAGGPSSYEQYF. Here the CDR3 DNA reads TGTGCCAGCTCCCCGGGACTAGCGGGAGGTCCCAGCTCCTACGAGCAGTACTTC. The genes are TRBV18 and TRBJ2-7, with TRBD2 matching over 15 bases. This CDR3 spans 18 amino acids. The germline CDR1 and CDR2 sequences are KGHSH and LQKENI. J was trimmed by 0 bases and V by 6 bases; bases with no gene match: 9. Filled out from reference TRBV18 and TRBJ2-7, the complete variable domain reads NAGVMQNPRHLVRRRGQEARLRCSPMKGHSHVYWYRQLPEEGLKFMVYLQKENIIDESGMPKERFSAEFPKEGPSILRIQQVVRGDSAAYFCASSPGLAGGPSSYEQYFGPGTRLTVT.

V gene TRBV27 combines with J gene TRBJ1-5, with unresolved D. V was cut by 3 bases and J by 0 bases, with 12 bases left in between. In germline, CDR1 is MNHEY, CDR2 SMNVEV (reference sequence). This CDR3 contains 16 residues. CDR3 sequence: CASSFASLNSNQPQHF. DNA of the CDR3: TGTGCCAGCAGTTTTGCCAGTCTTAATAGCAATCAGCCCCAGCATTTT.